This T cell receptor (beta chain) was identified in a study of Ad26.COV2.S vaccination and SARS-CoV-2 variants. For the study at large: Each vaccinee took Ad26.COV2.S intramuscularly, once or twice 56 days apart. Regarding the study as a whole: Marked by substantial breadth, spike-specific CD8+ and CD4+ T cell responses were reportedly seen after vaccination. The analyses of TCR breadth and depth may have understated the size of total T cell responses. Non-spike TCR breadth showed similarity between vaccine and placebo recipients.

With regard to this clone: Its antigen is still unknown.

Assay: immunoSEQ multiplex PCR; the TCRdb copy retains only in-frame clones and omits some. The table includes about 460,000 clones, 80% to 90% detected once. The CDR3 contains 14 residues. Germline V gene sequence: CDR1 SGHAT, CDR2 FQNNGV. The trim removed 3 bases at V and 7 bases at J, leaving 7 bases unmatched. Documented treatment: approximately 18 received Ad26.COV2.S at low or high dose, single or two shots; roughly five received placebo; per-sample allocation not given. At day 63 after the first vaccine or placebo injection, samples were drawn. This receptor was taken from a person between 18 and 60 years old who received the Ad26.COV2.S COVID-19 vaccine or a placebo. The V gene is TRBV11-2, the J gene TRBJ2-7; 9 positions agree with TRBD2. The sequencing used peripheral blood, collected in a trial of Ad26.COV2.S vaccine versus placebo. The CDR3 DNA sequence: TGTGCCAGCAGCTTCGGTAGCGGGAGTGGAGAGCAGTACTTC. This codes for CASSFGSGSGEQYF.